Below, 10 T cell receptor beta chains from the same sample are listed, as sequenced in a study of blood T cell repertoires in COVID-19. Generated by immunoSEQ multiplex PCR, the TCRdb table keeps only in-frame clones and is missing some. The repertoire holds roughly 120,000 clones, with 80% to 90% as singletons. The specimen sequenced was peripheral blood. The receptors here all came from a man aged 65 to 85 who had recovered from COVID-19.

This clone was seen a single time. The CDR3 loop reads CASSLVGELFF. Here the CDR3 DNA reads TGTGCCAGCAGCCTCGTCGGGGAGCTGTTTTTT. V is TRBV3-1 (or the pseudogene TRBV3-2) and J is TRBJ2-2; no reliable D call. Trimming stripped 4 bases from V and 7 bases from J, with 4 bases between. The CDR3 contains 11 residues. CDR1 is LGHDT and CDR2 is YNNKEL in the germline V gene (reference sequence).

The rearrangement uses TRBV28 and TRBJ1-2; 11 bases agree with TRBD1. The CDR3 length is 17 residues. The V and J ends lost 10 bases and 4 bases, in that order; junction bases with no gene match: 17. Per germline, CDR1 MDHEN and CDR2 SYDVKM. Here the CDR3 reads CANPRRTGGDFGYGYTF. The CDR3 coding sequence is TGTGCCAACCCACGGAGGACAGGGGGCGATTTCGGCTATGGCTACACCTTC.

This chain's CDR3 is CASTDRGNEQFF. The CDR3, as DNA: TGTGCCAGTACCGACAGGGGGAATGAGCAGTTCTTC. The chain employs TRBV19 and TRBJ2-1; 9 bases match TRBD1. The germline V gene encodes CDR1 LNHDA and CDR2 SQIVND (reference sequence). V was clipped by 7 bases and J by 7 bases; unmatched bases: 2. This CDR3 spans 12 amino acids.

This chain links TRBV12-3 or TRBV12-4 with TRBJ2-7; D may be TRBD1 (5 bases). V was trimmed by 3 bases and J by 5 bases, leaving 11 bases between them. The CDR3 extends over 13 amino acids. CDR3 sequence reads: CASSLSRVHEQYF. The CDR3 DNA reads TGTGCCAGCAGTTTGTCCAGGGTCCACGAGCAGTACTTC.

This clone was detected only a few times. The V call is TRBV11-2, the J call TRBJ2-2; 10 nucleotides match TRBD1. Germline assignment: CDR1 SGHAT and CDR2 FQNNGV. The CDR3 is 17 residues long. The V gene end was trimmed by 5 bases and the J gene end by 4 bases; junction bases not matched to a gene: 10. This CDR3 is CASSSTGTGVGTGELFF. Written as DNA, the CDR3 is TGTGCCAGCAGCAGTACCGGGACAGGGGTAGGCACCGGGGAGCTGTTTTTT.

The chain is built from TRBV19 and TRBJ2-1; 12 bases line up with TRBD2. Germline CDR1 is LNHDA and CDR2 is SQIVND (reference sequence). J was trimmed by 5 bases and V by 7 bases; bases with no gene match: 6. CDR3 length equals 15 residues. This CDR3 reads CASMRLAGVNNEQFF. The DNA of the CDR3 is TGTGCCAGTATGAGACTAGCGGGGGTTAACAATGAGCAGTTCTTC.

The rearrangement links TRBV28 to TRBJ2-2, with D perhaps matching TRBD1 (5 bases). V gave up 4 bases and J gave up 1 base, with 7 bases separating them. Germline assignment: CDR1 MDHEN and CDR2 SYDVKM. The CDR3 has 14 amino acids. The CDR3 bases are TGTGCCAGCAGTTCCGGACAGAACACCGGGGAGCTGTTTTTT. This sequence encodes CASSSGQNTGELFF.

The chain carries TRBV3-1 (or the pseudogene TRBV3-2) and TRBJ2-1; D remains unclear. V lost 4 bases, J lost 0 bases, and 10 bases lay in between. Germline V gene data show CDR1 as LGHDT and CDR2 as YNNKEL (reference sequence). CDR3 length: 15 residues. The CDR3 here is CASSPAHSSYNEQFF. The DNA of the CDR3 is TGTGCCAGCAGCCCTGCCCATAGCTCCTACAATGAGCAGTTCTTC.

The CDR3 DNA reads as TGCGCCAGCAGTGAAGGAGGGTTCGGTAGCGGGAGGGGAGACAATGAGCAGTTCTTC. Protein sequence: CASSEGGFGSGRGDNEQFF. This chain joins TRBV10-2 and TRBJ2-1, with 11 bases matching TRBD2. CDR3 length equals 19 residues. After removal of 3 bases from V and 5 bases from J, the junction contained 15 bases not matched to a gene. The germline V gene encodes CDR1 WSHSY and CDR2 SAAADI.

In DNA form, the CDR3 reads TGTGCCTGGAGTGTGTTAGCTTATAATTCACCCCTCCACTTT. Protein product: CAWSVLAYNSPLHF. This chain connects TRBV30 to TRBJ1-6; D remains unclear. Trimming cost V 0 bases and J 4 bases, with 7 bases left between them. Germline V gene lookup returns CDR1 GTSNPN and CDR2 SVGIG (reference sequence). This CDR3 has 14 residues.